The clone carrying this T cell receptor (beta chain) was detected only a few times. Its antigen is currently unknown. This entry belongs to a study of blood T cells in healthy people across ages. Study findings and constraints: The diversity estimates, figures obtained from one million T cells, were considered underestimates. PBMCs went unsorted, and a conclusive naive versus antigen-experienced comparison was therefore prevented.

A second PCR of roughly 7 to 11 cycles used a sample-barcoded 5' primer and a J-beta primer mix. Tagging of each cDNA molecule was performed by a template-switch adaptor with 12 random nucleotides. TCRdb re-analysed the 5' RACE reads in MiXCR, keeping a single row per CDR3 protein. Here the sample spans roughly 1,300,000 distinct CDR3 sequences, 45% to 70% being singletons. CDR3 length equals 16 residues. Germline CDR1 and CDR2: LGHNA and YSLEER. This TCR came from a man in his late teens or twenties in good health. The V call is TRBV4-3, the J call TRBJ2-5; 8 bases fit TRBD2. The J call may be incorrect, as the DNA end agrees better with TRBJ2-7. What was sequenced was blood. The CDR3, as DNA: TGCGCCAGCAGCCAAGGTTTACTAGCGGTGAACAACGAGCAGTACTTC. It translates to CASSQGLLAVNNEQYF.